This T cell receptor (beta chain) emerged from a study of OX40 agonist ivuxolimab in advanced cancers. The method was immunoSEQ multiplex PCR; TCRdb's version includes in-frame clones alone and lacks a portion of them. The data contain around 140,000 clones, about nine tenths of them seen just once; the ten biggest clones take up 1.1%. Germline V gives CDR1 SGHTA, CDR2 FQGNSA. The CDR3 extends over 14 amino acids. V was shortened by 10 bases and J by 0 bases, with 10 bases between the two germline ends. The chain has TRBV7-2 and TRBJ2-6, with a weak D call TRBD1 (5 bases). The clonotype comes from an adult with an advanced solid tumor such as melanoma, head and neck, liver or kidney cancer. The sequences come from CD4+ or CD8+ T cells sorted from blood, collected in a trial of the OX40 agonist ivuxolimab. CDR3 protein: CANERGSGANVLTF. The CDR3 DNA follows: TGTGCCAACGAAAGGGGCTCTGGGGCCAACGTCCTGACTTTC.